This T cell receptor (beta chain) was sequenced in a study of blood T cell repertoires in COVID-19. Study-level background: Collection of acute and convalescent COVID-19 samples took place in the United States, Italy and Spain. PBMCs, B-cell-depleted T cells, or T cells were the source of the cDNA or gDNA that made up the material.

The CDR3 is made up of 10 amino acids. Deletions cut 7 bases from V and 7 bases from J, with 7 bases between. Study processing details: Researchers report that nucleated cell counts were estimated from reference gene primer amplification. This table comes from immunoSEQ multiplex PCR, and its TCRdb copy is limited to in-frame clones, with some not included. V and J calls and clone size are copied from that table; D and trimming were computed from the DNA. The sample has roughly 120,000 clones; 81% are singletons. Sequences were obtained from peripheral blood. This chain uses TRBV12-3 or TRBV12-4 with TRBJ1-1; no clear D gene. This receptor was taken from a man aged 50 to 60 with acute or convalescent COVID-19. The CDR3 reads CASMASEAFF. CDR3 bases: TGTGCCAGCATGGCCAGTGAAGCTTTCTTT.